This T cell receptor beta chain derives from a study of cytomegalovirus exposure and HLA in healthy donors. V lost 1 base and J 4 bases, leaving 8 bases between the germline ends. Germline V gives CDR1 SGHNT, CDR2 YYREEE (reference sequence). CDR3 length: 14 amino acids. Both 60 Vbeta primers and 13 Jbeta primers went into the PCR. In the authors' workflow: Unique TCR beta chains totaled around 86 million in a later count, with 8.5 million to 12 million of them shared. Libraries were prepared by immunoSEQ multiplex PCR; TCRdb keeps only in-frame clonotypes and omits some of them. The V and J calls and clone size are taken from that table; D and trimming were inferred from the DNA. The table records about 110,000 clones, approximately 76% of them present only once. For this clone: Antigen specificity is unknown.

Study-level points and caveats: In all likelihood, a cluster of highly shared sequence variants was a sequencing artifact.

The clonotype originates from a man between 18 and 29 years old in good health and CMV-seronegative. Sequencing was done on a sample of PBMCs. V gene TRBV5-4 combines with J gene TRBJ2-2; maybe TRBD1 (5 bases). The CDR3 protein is CASSLFQGTGELFF. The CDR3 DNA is TGTGCCAGCAGCTTGTTCCAGGGCACCGGGGAGCTGTTTTTT.